This T cell receptor (beta chain) was documented in a study of blood T cell repertoires in COVID-19. Study details: Both acute and convalescent COVID-19 samples were obtained from the United States, Italy and Spain. Sample material is recorded as cDNA or gDNA derived from T cells, B-cell-depleted T cells, or PBMCs.

Profiled with immunoSEQ multiplex PCR; TCRdb holds only in-frame clones, not every one. The sample consists of tens of thousands of clones, roughly 84% of them appearing once. V lost 5 bases to trimming and J lost 0 bases, with 10 bases between them. This CDR3 contains 15 residues. Germline V lookup: CDR1 SEHNR, CDR2 FQNEAQ (reference sequence). The TCR originated in a woman in her 70s with acute or convalescent COVID-19. This sequence joins TRBV7-9 and TRBJ2-2; D remains unclear. Sequencing was done on a sample of peripheral blood. For the CDR3, the DNA is TGTGCCAGCAGCCCAGACACGCCGAACACCGGGGAGCTGTTTTTT. Protein: CASSPDTPNTGELFF.